This TCR beta chain derives from a study of T cell responses to AZD1222 COVID-19 vaccine. Note on this clone: No antigen is known for it.

Clones were read by immunoSEQ multiplex PCR, and TCRdb kept only the in-frame ones, dropping some. Among about 88,000 clones listed, about nine tenths were seen once. Study-wide findings and caveats: Seropositivity was recorded at baseline in only a handful of AZD1222 recipients. Among vaccine-associated CD4 TCRs, coverage spanned spike, with dominance at 160-218 and 743-854. Donors, mostly white British, included more females; clonal diversity was possibly underestimated. After the peak T cell response, and only then, were repertoires sampled.

The source of this sequence is an adult who received the AZD1222 COVID-19 vaccine. The specimen comprised peripheral blood, sampled 28 days after the second AZD1222 dose.

The CDR3 loop reads CASRLSGGNEQFF. The CDR3 DNA reads TGTGCCAGCAGACTCAGCGGGGGCAATGAGCAGTTCTTC. The gene calls are TRBV27 and TRBJ2-1; TRBD2 aligns across 8 bases. Looked up from germline, CDR1 is MNHEY and CDR2 is SMNVEV (reference sequence). The J segment lost 6 bases and the V segment lost 6 bases, leaving 4 bases of the junction unmatched. The length of the CDR3 is 13 residues.